Below are 20 T cell receptor beta chains sequenced from a single sample in a study of tumor and adjacent non-tumor tissue in lung cancer. TCRbeta libraries were built with three rounds of nested PCR, modified from ARM-PCR. TCRdb reprocessed the multiplex PCR reads via MiXCR and lists one record per CDR3 protein. The sample contains 80,000 to 100,000 distinct CDR3 sequences, 80% of which appear only once. This sample's RNA came from whole unsorted tissue. The normal lung tissue was taken more than 3 cm from the tumor edge. The sample comprised distant non-tumor lung tissue. These receptors were taken from a man between 60 and 70 years old with small cell lung cancer.

As to this clonotype: An end of the junction differs from the germline gene, which may be a read error. This chain connects TRBV4-1 to TRBJ2-2; D possibly corresponds to TRBD2 (5 bases). Looked up from germline, CDR1 is MGHRA and CDR2 is YSYEKL. The CDR3 is 15 residues long. The CDR3 DNA reads TGCGACAGCAGCTCAGCGGACTCGAACACCGAGGAGCTGTTTTTT. Translation gives CDSSSADSNTEELFF.

The chain couples TRBV6-5 to TRBJ1-1; D remains ambiguous. V was trimmed by 3 bases and J by 4 bases, leaving 18 bases between them. CDR1 is MNHEY, CDR2 SVGAGI, per germline. The CDR3 has 16 amino acids. The CDR3 DNA sequence: TGTGCCAGCAGTTATTCCCCTAAGGAGGAAGGCACTGAAGCTTTCTTT. Translating it yields CASSYSPKEEGTEAFF.

In its sample, this clonotype ranks as large. The gene calls are TRBV12-3 or TRBV12-4 and TRBJ2-1; tentative D call: TRBD2 (6 bases). Trimming removed 7 bases from V and 3 bases from J, with 7 bases in between. The CDR3 totals 12 residues. CDR3 region: CASMRGYNEQFF. CDR3 nucleotides: TGTGCCAGCATGCGGGGCTACAATGAGCAGTTCTTC.

This clonotype showed up just a few times. The gene calls are TRBV5-1 and TRBJ2-1; 12 bases agree with TRBD2. Germline CDR1 is SGHRS and CDR2 is YFSETQ. This CDR3 has 17 amino acids. Trimming took 4 bases from V and 2 from J; bases not matched to a gene: 7. The CDR3: CASSRGTSGSAYNEQFF. The CDR3 region has the DNA TGCGCCAGCAGCCGAGGGACTAGCGGGTCCGCCTACAATGAGCAGTTCTTC.

Notes on this clonotype: An end of the junction differs from the germline gene, which may be a read error. V gene TRBV10-3 combines with J gene TRBJ2-5; D might be TRBD2 (5 bases). The CDR3 is 13 amino acids. Per germline, CDR1 ENHRY and CDR2 SYGVKD. Here the CDR3 reads CVIRIVGEETQYF. CDR3 sequence (DNA): TGTGTCATCAGAATAGTGGGAGAGGAGACCCAGTACTTC.

This clonotype has just one count. An end of the junction differs from the germline gene, which may be a read error. V usage is TRBV6-6 and J usage is TRBJ1-2; 7 bases align to TRBD1. The CDR3 is made up of 15 amino acids. From germline, CDR1 is MNHNY and CDR2 SVGAGI (reference sequence). CDR3 protein: CASRTGSAGYYGYTF. The CDR3 bases are TGTGCCAGCAGGACAGGGAGCGCAGGATACTATGGCTATACCTTC.

There are a few counts of this clonotype. The chain joins TRBV18 to TRBJ2-5; the D is unclear. This CDR3 spans 14 amino acids. Per germline, CDR1 KGHSH and CDR2 LQKENI. Trimming left V 3 bases short and J 5 bases short, with 13 bases between. Written as DNA, the CDR3 is TGTGCCAGCTCACCTACAGTTAATAGCGAGACCCAGTACTTC. It codes for CASSPTVNSETQYF.

A remark on this clonotype: At one end the junction does not follow the germline gene, possibly because of a read error. The rearrangement joins TRBV6-1 to TRBJ2-7, with D perhaps assigned TRBD1 or TRBD2 (7 bases each). Germline V gene lookup returns CDR1 MNHNS and CDR2 SASEGT. This CDR3 contains 15 residues. The CDR3 DNA reads as TGTACCAGCACCCGAGGGGGGGACAGCTCCTACGAGCAGTACTTC. Encoded protein: CTSTRGGDSSYEQYF.

A remark on this clonotype: The junction departs from germline at one end; a sequencing error may be responsible. The V gene is TRBV5-1, the J gene TRBJ2-2; perhaps TRBD2 as D (6 bases). Germline assignment: CDR1 SGHRS and CDR2 YFSETQ. CDR3 size: 15 residues. This chain's CDR3 is CASSLDVRVTGEVFF. DNA for the CDR3: TGCGCCAGCAGCTTGGACGTCCGTGTCACGGGGGAGGTGTTTTTT.

Concerning this clonotype itself: This could be a read error, since a much larger clone is one nucleotide away. This is likely a read error, given that the CDR3 carries no conserved phenylalanine or tryptophan at its end. The V call is TRBV5-1, the J call TRBJ1-2, with TRBD1 as a possible D gene (5 bases). The CDR3 runs 13 residues. Germline-derived CDR1 and CDR2 are SGHRS and YFSETQ. Trimming pared 7 bases from V and 2 bases from J, leaving 12 bases between. The CDR3 spells CASSKAGNYGYTL. The CDR3 region has the DNA TGCGCCAGCTCTAAGGCAGGGAACTATGGCTACACCTTA.

The V gene is TRBV6-2 or TRBV6-3, the J gene TRBJ2-7, with TRBD1 as a possible D gene (5 bases). The V and J ends lost 4 bases and 6 bases respectively, with 13 bases between them. CDR1 is MNHEY and CDR2 is SVGEGT in the germline V gene. This CDR3 spans 13 amino acids. Here the CDR3 DNA reads TGTGCCAGCAGTTGCACCAGGGAAGGCGAGCAGTACGTC. It translates to CASSCTREGEQYV.

There are a few counts of this clonotype. The chain is built from TRBV4-2 and TRBJ2-4; D is uncertain. The V gene's germline CDR1 is LGHNA and CDR2 YNFKEQ. The CDR3 extends over 19 amino acids. V lost 2 bases and J 2 bases, leaving 22 bases between the germline ends. This CDR3 reads CASSQPARSSLTSKNIQYF. CDR3 DNA sequence: TGTGCCAGCAGCCAACCCGCAAGGTCATCGCTGACCTCCAAAAACATTCAGTACTTC.

As regards this clonotype: This may stem from a read error, because a much larger clone lies one nucleotide away. The chain uses TRBV6-5 and TRBJ1-1; 10 bases map to TRBD1. CDR1 is MNHEY, CDR2 SVGAGI, per germline. The CDR3 length is 14 residues. CDR3 amino acids: CVSSYGTGVTEAFF. In nucleotides, the CDR3 is TGTGTCAGCAGTTACGGGACAGGGGTCACTGAAGCTTTCTTT.

As to this clonotype: A read error may account for a junction end that differs from germline. The V call is TRBV12-3 or TRBV12-4, the J call TRBJ1-5, with 7 bases that match TRBD1. The CDR3 sequence is 15 residues long. The CDR3 coding sequence is TGTACCAGCAGTCTAGCGCAAGGGGGCCGACAGCCCCAGCATTTT. Translated: CTSSLAQGGRQPQHF.

With regard to this clonotype: Mismatch with germline at one junction end may stem from a read error. This rearrangement joins TRBV11-2 to TRBJ2-1; D is unresolved. CDR1 is SGHAT and CDR2 is FQNNGV in the germline V gene. The CDR3 length is 14 residues. The CDR3 DNA sequence: TGTACCAGCAGCTTACATGGGGTGTACAATGAGCAGTTCTTC. This sequence encodes CTSSLHGVYNEQFF.

This rearrangement joins TRBV10-3 to TRBJ2-3; TRBD2 agrees at 8 bases. V was pared by 8 bases and J by 13 bases, with 17 bases of the junction left unmatched. The length of the CDR3 is 14 residues. CDR1 is ENHRY and CDR2 is SYGVKD in the germline V gene. CDR3 in amino acids: CAIGAGVGTDTEYF. The CDR3 DNA is TGTGCCATCGGAGCGGGAGTAGGCACAGATACAGAGTATTTT.

This clonotype was detected only a few times. V gene TRBV30 combines with J gene TRBJ1-5; weak D call: TRBD1 (5 bases). CDR1 and CDR2 from the germline V gene are GTSNPN and SVGIG (reference sequence). The V gene lost 2 bases and the J gene lost 4 bases, with 12 bases spanning the gap. The CDR3 consists of 14 residues. The DNA of the CDR3 is TGTGCCTGGAGTCCGCGGGGGAGTAATCAGCCCCAGCATTTT. Residues: CAWSPRGSNQPQHF.

The chain recombines TRBV6-1 with TRBJ1-1, with 7 bases matching TRBD1. The J segment lost 11 bases and the V segment lost 11 bases, leaving 11 bases of the junction unmatched. The CDR3 runs to 11 residues. Germline CDR1 and CDR2: MNHNS and SASEGT. CDR3 protein: CACRGQPEAFF. The DNA for the CDR3 is TGTGCCTGTAGGGGACAGCCAGAGGCTTTCTTT.

The V and J genes are TRBV4-1 and TRBJ2-1; no clear D. CDR1 MGHRA and CDR2 YSYEKL come from the germline V gene. Trimming removed 3 bases at V and 0 bases at J, with 18 bases between. The CDR3 runs to 18 residues. The CDR3 spells CASSQNDMEHNSYNEQFF. The CDR3 nucleotides are TGCGCCAGCAGCCAGAATGATATGGAACACAACTCCTACAATGAGCAGTTCTTC.

This clonotype was recorded only once. This rearrangement joins TRBV10-3 to TRBJ1-3; D not resolved. Germline V lookup: CDR1 ENHRY, CDR2 SYGVKD. CDR3 length: 12 residues. V was pared by 10 bases and J by 0 bases, with 7 bases between. The CDR3: CATMSSGNTIYF. Written as DNA, the CDR3 is TGTGCCACAATGAGCTCTGGAAACACCATATATTTT.